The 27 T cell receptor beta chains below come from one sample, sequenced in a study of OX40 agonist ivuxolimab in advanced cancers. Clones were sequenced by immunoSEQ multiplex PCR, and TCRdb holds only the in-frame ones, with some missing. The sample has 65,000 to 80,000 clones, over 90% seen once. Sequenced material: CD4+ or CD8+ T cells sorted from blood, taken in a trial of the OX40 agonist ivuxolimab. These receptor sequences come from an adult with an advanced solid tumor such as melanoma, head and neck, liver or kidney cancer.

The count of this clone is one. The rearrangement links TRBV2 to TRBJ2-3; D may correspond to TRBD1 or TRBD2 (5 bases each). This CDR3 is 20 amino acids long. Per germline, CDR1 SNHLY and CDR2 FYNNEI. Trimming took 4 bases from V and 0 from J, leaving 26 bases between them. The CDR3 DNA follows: TGTGCCAGCAGTGGTCTGATGGGACCTCTCAACCTCGCTAGCACAGATACGCAGTATTTT. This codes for CASSGLMGPLNLASTDTQYF.

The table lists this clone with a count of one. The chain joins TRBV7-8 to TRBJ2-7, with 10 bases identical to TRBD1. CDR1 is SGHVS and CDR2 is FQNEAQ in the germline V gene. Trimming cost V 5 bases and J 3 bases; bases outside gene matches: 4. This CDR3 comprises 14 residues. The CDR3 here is CASSPGTGDYEQYF. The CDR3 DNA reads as TGTGCCAGCAGCCCCGGGACAGGGGACTACGAGCAGTACTTC.

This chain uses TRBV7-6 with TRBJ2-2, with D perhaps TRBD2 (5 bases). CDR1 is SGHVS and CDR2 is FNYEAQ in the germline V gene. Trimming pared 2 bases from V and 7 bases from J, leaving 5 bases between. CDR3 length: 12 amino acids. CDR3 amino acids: CASSLTSGELFF. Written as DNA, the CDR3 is TGTGCCAGCAGCTTAACTAGCGGGGAGCTGTTTTTT.

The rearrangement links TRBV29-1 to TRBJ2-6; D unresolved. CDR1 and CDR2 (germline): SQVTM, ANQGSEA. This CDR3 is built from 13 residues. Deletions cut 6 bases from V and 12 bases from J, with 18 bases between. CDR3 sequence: CSVPGLPAGVLTF. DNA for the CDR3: TGCAGCGTGCCCGGGCTCCCCGCTGGCGTCCTGACTTTC.

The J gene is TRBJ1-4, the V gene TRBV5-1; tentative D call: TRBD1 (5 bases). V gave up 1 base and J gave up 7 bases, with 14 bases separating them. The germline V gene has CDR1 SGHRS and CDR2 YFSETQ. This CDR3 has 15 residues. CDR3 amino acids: CASSLTDMNVEKLFF. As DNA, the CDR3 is TGCGCCAGCAGCTTGACGGACATGAATGTTGAAAAACTGTTTTTT.

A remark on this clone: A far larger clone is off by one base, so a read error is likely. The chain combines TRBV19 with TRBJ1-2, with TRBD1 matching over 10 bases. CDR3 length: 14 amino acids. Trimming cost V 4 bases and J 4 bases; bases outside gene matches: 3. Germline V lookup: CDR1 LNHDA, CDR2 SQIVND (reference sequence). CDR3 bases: TGTGCCAGTAGTACCCGGGACAGGGGCTATGGCTACACCTTC. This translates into CASSTRDRGYGYTF.

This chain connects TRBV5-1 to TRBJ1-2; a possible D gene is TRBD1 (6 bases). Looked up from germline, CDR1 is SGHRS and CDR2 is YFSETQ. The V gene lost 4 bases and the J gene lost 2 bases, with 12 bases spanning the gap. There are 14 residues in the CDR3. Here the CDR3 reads CASSPGHLNYGYTF. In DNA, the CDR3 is TGCGCCAGCAGCCCGGGACACCTGAACTATGGCTACACCTTC.

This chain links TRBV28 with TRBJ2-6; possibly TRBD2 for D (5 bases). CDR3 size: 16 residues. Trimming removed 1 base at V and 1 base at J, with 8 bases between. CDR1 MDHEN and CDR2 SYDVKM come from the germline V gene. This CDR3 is CASSLLAGSGANVLTF. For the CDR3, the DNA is TGTGCCAGCAGTTTATTGGCGGGTTCTGGGGCCAACGTCCTGACTTTC.

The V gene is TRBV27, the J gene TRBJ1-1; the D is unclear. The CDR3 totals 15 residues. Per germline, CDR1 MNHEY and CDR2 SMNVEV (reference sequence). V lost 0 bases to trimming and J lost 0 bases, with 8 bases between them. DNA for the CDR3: TGTGCCAGCAGTTTATCCGCGGATATGAACACTGAAGCTTTCTTT. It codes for CASSLSADMNTEAFF.

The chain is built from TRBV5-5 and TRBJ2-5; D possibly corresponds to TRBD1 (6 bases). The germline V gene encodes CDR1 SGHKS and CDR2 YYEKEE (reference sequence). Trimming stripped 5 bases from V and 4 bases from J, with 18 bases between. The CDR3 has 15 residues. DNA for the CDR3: TGTGCCAGCAGTTTGACCAGGGGTAGGGGAGAGACCCAGTACTTC. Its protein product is CASSLTRGRGETQYF.

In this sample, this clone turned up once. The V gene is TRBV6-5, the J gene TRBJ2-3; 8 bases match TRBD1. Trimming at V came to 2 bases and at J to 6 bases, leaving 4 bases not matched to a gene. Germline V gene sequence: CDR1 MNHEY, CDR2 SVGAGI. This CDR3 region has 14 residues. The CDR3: CASSYGQGADTQYF. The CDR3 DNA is TGTGCCAGCAGTTACGGGCAGGGGGCCGATACGCAGTATTTT.

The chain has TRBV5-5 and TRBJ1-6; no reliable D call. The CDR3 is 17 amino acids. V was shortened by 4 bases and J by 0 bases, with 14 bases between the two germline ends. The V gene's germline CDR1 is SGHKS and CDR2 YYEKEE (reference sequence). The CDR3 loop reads CASSNDGSSSYNSPLHF. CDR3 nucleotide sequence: TGTGCCAGCAGCAATGACGGATCGAGCTCCTATAATTCACCCCTCCACTTT.

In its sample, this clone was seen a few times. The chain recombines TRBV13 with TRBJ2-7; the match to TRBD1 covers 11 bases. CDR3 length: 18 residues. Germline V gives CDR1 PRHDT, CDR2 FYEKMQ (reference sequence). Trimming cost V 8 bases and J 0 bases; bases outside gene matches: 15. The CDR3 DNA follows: TGTGCCAGCGGGACCGGGACAGGGGGGTCAAGGCCCTCCTACGAGCAGTACTTC. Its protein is CASGTGTGGSRPSYEQYF.

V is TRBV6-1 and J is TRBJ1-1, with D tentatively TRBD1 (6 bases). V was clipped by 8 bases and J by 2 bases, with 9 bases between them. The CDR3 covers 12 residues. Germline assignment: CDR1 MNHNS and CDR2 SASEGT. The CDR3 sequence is CASGRGNTEAFF. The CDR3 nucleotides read TGTGCCAGCGGCAGGGGTAACACTGAAGCTTTCTTT.

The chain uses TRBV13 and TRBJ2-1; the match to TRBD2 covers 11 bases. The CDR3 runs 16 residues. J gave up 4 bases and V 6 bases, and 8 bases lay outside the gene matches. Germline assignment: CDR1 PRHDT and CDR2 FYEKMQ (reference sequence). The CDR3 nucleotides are TGTGCCAGCAGTTCAGCCGGGACTAGCGGATACAATGAGCAGTTCTTC. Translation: CASSSAGTSGYNEQFF.

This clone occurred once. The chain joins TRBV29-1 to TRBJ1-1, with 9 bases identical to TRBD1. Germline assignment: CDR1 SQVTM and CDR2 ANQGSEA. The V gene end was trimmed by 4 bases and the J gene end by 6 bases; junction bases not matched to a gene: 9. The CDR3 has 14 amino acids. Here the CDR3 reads CSVGPGQGWAEAFF. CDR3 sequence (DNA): TGCAGCGTTGGCCCGGGACAGGGATGGGCTGAAGCTTTCTTT.

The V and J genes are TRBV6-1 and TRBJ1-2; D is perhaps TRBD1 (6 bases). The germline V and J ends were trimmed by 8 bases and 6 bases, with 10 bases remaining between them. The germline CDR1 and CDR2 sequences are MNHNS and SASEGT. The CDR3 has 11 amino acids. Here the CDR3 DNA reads TGTGCCAGCGTGACAGGACATGGCTACACCTTC. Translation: CASVTGHGYTF.

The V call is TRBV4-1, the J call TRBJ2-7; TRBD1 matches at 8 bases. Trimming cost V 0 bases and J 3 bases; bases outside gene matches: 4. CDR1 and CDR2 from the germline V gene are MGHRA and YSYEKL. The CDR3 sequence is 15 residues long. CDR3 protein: CASSQDPGQGYEQYF. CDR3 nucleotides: TGCGCCAGCAGCCAAGATCCCGGACAGGGCTACGAGCAGTACTTC.

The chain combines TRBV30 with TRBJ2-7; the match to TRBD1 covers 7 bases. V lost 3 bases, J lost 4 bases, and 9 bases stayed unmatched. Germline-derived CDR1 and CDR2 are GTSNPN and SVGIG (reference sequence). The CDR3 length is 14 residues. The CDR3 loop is CAWRPGTVVYEQYF. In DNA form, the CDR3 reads TGTGCCTGGAGGCCCGGGACAGTGGTGTACGAGCAGTACTTC.

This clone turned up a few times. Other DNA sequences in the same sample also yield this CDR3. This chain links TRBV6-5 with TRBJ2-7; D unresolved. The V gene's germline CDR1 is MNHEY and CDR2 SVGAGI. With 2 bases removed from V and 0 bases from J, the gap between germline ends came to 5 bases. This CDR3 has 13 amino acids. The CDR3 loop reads CASSYGDSYEQYF. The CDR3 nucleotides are TGTGCCAGCAGTTACGGAGACTCCTACGAGCAGTACTTC.

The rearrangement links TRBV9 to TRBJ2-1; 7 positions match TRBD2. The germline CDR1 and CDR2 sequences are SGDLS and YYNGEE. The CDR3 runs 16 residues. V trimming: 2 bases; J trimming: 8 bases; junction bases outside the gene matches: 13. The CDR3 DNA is TGTGCCAGCAGCGTCGCCTACTCGGGACTACCGGATGAGCAGTTCTTC. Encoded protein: CASSVAYSGLPDEQFF. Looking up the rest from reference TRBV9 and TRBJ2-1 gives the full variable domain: DSGVTQTPKHLITATGQRVTLRCSPRSGDLSVYWYQQSLDQGLQFLIQYYNGEERAKGNILERFSAQQFPDLHSELNLSSLELGDSALYFCASSVAYSGLPDEQFFGPGTRLTVL.

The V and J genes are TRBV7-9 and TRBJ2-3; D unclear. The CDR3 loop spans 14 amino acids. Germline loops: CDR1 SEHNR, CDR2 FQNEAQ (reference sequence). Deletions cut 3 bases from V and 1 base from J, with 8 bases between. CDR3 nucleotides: TGTGCCAGCAGCTTTTCTTCCGGCACAGATACGCAGTATTTT. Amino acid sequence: CASSFSSGTDTQYF.

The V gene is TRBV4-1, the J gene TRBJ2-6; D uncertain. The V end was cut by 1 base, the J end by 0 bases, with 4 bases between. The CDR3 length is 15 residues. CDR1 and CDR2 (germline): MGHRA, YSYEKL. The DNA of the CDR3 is TGCGCCAGCAGCCAAGGACTCTCTGGGGCCAACGTCCTGACTTTC. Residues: CASSQGLSGANVLTF.

The CDR3 protein is CAISDTPGQGEYEQYF. In DNA form, the CDR3 reads TGTGCCATCAGTGATACACCGGGACAGGGGGAGTACGAGCAGTACTTC. This chain connects TRBV10-3 to TRBJ2-7; 11 nucleotides line up with TRBD1. The V gene end was trimmed by 3 bases and the J gene end by 4 bases; junction bases not matched to a gene: 8. The CDR3 extends over 16 amino acids. Germline CDR1 is ENHRY and CDR2 is SYGVKD.

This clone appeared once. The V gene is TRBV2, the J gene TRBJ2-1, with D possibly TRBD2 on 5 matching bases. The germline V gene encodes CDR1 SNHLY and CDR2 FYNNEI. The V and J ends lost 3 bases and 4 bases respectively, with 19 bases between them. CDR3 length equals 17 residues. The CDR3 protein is CASSDPTRGPWYNEQFF. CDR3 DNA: TGTGCCAGCAGTGACCCCACTAGAGGTCCTTGGTACAATGAGCAGTTCTTC. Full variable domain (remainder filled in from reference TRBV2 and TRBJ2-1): EPEVTQTPSHQVTQMGQEVILRCVPISNHLYFYWYRQILGQKVEFLVSFYNNEISEKSEIFDDQFSVERPDGSNFTLKIRSTKLEDSAMYFCASSDPTRGPWYNEQFFGPGTRLTVL.

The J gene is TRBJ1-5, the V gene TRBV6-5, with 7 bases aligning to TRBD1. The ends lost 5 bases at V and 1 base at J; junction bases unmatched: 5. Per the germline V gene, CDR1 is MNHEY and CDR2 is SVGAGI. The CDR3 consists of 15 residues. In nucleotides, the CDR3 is TGTGCCAGCAGTCCCAGGGGGGACAGCAATCAGCCCCAGCATTTT. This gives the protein CASSPRGDSNQPQHF.

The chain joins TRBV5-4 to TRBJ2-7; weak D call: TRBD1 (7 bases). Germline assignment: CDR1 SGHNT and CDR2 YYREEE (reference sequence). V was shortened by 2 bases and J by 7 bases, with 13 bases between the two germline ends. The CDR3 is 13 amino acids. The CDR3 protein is CASSFTTGREQYF. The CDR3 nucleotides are TGTGCCAGCAGCTTCACGACAGGGAGGGAGCAGTACTTC.